Below are 24 T cell receptor beta chains sequenced from a single sample in a study of T cell responses to AZD1222 COVID-19 vaccine. Clones were read by immunoSEQ multiplex PCR, and TCRdb kept only the in-frame ones, dropping some. The data contain under 140,000 clones, approximately 90% of them seen just once; the ten biggest clones take up over 6%. The sequences come from peripheral blood, collected on day 0 of AZD1222 vaccination. Receptor source: an adult in good health.

V and J are TRBV28 and TRBJ2-1; 11 bases are shared with TRBD1. The CDR3 spans 16 residues. Germline V gives CDR1 MDHEN, CDR2 SYDVKM. V lost 5 bases and J lost 9; bases outside the gene matches: 12. The CDR3 region is CASSLLTRTGGSEQFF. The CDR3, as DNA: TGTGCCAGCAGTCTACTTACGAGGACAGGGGGCAGTGAGCAGTTCTTC. The full variable domain, rest sourced from reference TRBV28 and TRBJ2-1, is DVKVTQSSRYLVKRTGEKVFLECVQDMDHENMFWYRQDPGLGLRLIYFSYDVKMKEKGDIPEGYSVSREKKERFSLILESASTNQTSMYLCASSLLTRTGGSEQFFGPGTRLTVL.

The CDR3, as DNA: TGTGCAAGTCGCTTAGTTAGGGGACAGGGTTTCTATGGCTACACCTTC. Protein product: CASRLVRGQGFYGYTF. V usage is TRBV12-2 and J usage is TRBJ1-2; the table calls TRBD1, which could not be checked here. TRBV12-2 is deemed a pseudogene. The CDR3 is 16 residues long.

This clone was counted a few times. The rearrangement joins TRBV11-2 to TRBJ1-4; D perhaps matches TRBD1 (6 bases). This CDR3 comprises 14 residues. V was trimmed by 5 bases and J by 6 bases, leaving 13 bases between them. Germline V gives CDR1 SGHAT, CDR2 FQNNGV. CDR3 residues: CASSRTASDEKLFF. The CDR3 coding sequence is TGTGCCAGCAGCCGGACAGCCTCAGATGAAAAACTGTTTTTT. The full variable domain, with the rest looked up from reference TRBV11-2 and TRBJ1-4, is EAGVAQSPRYKIIEKRQSVAFWCNPISGHATLYWYQQILGQGPKLLIQFQNNGVVDDSQLPKDRFSAERLKGVDSTLKIQPAKLEDSAVYLCASSRTASDEKLFFGSGTQLSVL.

The table lists this clone with a count of one. The J gene is TRBJ1-5, the V gene TRBV29-1; TRBD1 aligns across 7 bases. Germline V gene data show CDR1 as SQVTM and CDR2 as ANQGSEA. The CDR3 consists of 14 residues. Trimming at V came to 5 bases and at J to 5 bases, leaving 9 bases not matched to a gene. CDR3 nucleotides: TGCAGCGTTACTACGGGGACAGATTATCAGCCCCAGCATTTT. This gives the protein CSVTTGTDYQPQHF.

This clone was recorded only once. Other DNA sequences in the same sample also yield this CDR3. The chain joins TRBV5-1 to TRBJ1-2; D gene uncertain. The CDR3 runs to 14 residues. The V and J ends lost 0 bases and 2 bases respectively, with 8 bases between them. CDR1 and CDR2 from the germline V gene are SGHRS and YFSETQ. The DNA for the CDR3 is TGCGCCAGCAGCTTGGCGACTGGAAACTATGGCTACACCTTC. This gives the protein CASSLATGNYGYTF.

CDR3 protein: CASSLGGLLNYGYTF. For the CDR3, the DNA is TGCGCCAGCAGCTTGGGCGGCCTCCTTAACTATGGCTACACCTTC. The rearrangement links TRBV5-1 to TRBJ1-2; D not certain. CDR3 length equals 15 residues. In germline, CDR1 is SGHRS, CDR2 YFSETQ. Trimming pared 0 bases from V and 1 base from J, leaving 10 bases between.

A word on this clone: The sample holds other DNA sequences that translate to the same CDR3. The chain employs TRBV19 and TRBJ2-7; 9 positions match TRBD1. V trimming: 4 bases; J trimming: 2 bases; junction bases outside the gene matches: 3. The CDR3 is made up of 14 amino acids. Germline-derived CDR1 and CDR2 are LNHDA and SQIVND (reference sequence). CDR3 sequence: CASSTGQGAYEQYF. The DNA for the CDR3 is TGTGCCAGTAGTACGGGACAGGGAGCCTACGAGCAGTACTTC.

The V call is TRBV5-4, the J call TRBJ1-1, with D possibly TRBD1 on 5 matching bases. This CDR3 comprises 14 residues. V was shortened by 0 bases and J by 1 base, with 7 bases between the two germline ends. Germline V gene lookup returns CDR1 SGHNT and CDR2 YYREEE (reference sequence). The CDR3 region is CASSLEQANTEAFF. CDR3 nucleotide sequence: TGTGCCAGCAGCTTGGAACAGGCGAACACTGAAGCTTTCTTT.

The chain couples TRBV5-5 to TRBJ1-6; TRBD1 matches at 9 bases. Per the germline V gene, CDR1 is SGHKS and CDR2 is YYEKEE (reference sequence). The CDR3 totals 15 residues. Trimming took 2 bases from V and 7 from J; bases not matched to a gene: 4. The CDR3 bases are TGTGCCAGCAGCTTTGGGACAGGGAACAATTCACCCCTCCACTTT. Translated, it gives CASSFGTGNNSPLHF.

In this sample, this clone turned up once. The V gene is TRBV28, the J gene TRBJ1-5; TRBD1 is a possible D gene (5 bases). This CDR3 has 13 residues. The germline V gene encodes CDR1 MDHEN and CDR2 SYDVKM. Deletions cut 5 bases from V and 5 bases from J, with 10 bases between. CDR3 nucleotides: TGTGCCAGCAGTGAGGGGATTTATCAGCCCCAGCATTTT. This codes for CASSEGIYQPQHF.

The J gene is TRBJ1-4, the V gene TRBV11-2, with TRBD1 identical over 7 bases. Germline CDR1 is SGHAT and CDR2 is FQNNGV. The CDR3 totals 16 residues. V lost 5 bases to trimming and J lost 0 bases; unmatched junction nucleotides: 6. The CDR3 region has the DNA TGTGCCAGCAGCACACGACAGGGCTCAACTAATGAAAAACTGTTTTTT. Protein: CASSTRQGSTNEKLFF.

The chain has TRBV19 and TRBJ2-5; TRBD2 might be the D (7 bases). The V end was cut by 0 bases, the J end by 6 bases, with 14 bases between. CDR3 length: 15 amino acids. The germline CDR1 and CDR2 sequences are LNHDA and SQIVND (reference sequence). The CDR3 protein is CASSIDLRGAQTQYF. The DNA of the CDR3 is TGTGCCAGTAGTATAGATCTCCGGGGGGCACAGACCCAGTACTTC.

The chain combines TRBV30 with TRBJ2-5; TRBD2 might be the D (6 bases). Deletions cut 3 bases from V and 5 bases from J, with 16 bases between. The CDR3 is 14 amino acids. The germline gives CDR1 GTSNPN, CDR2 SVGIG (reference sequence). Here the CDR3 DNA reads TGTGCCTGGAGGCGGGTCGGGGGAGGCGAGACCCAGTACTTC. It encodes CAWRRVGGGETQYF.

The chain recombines TRBV19 with TRBJ1-2, with D maybe TRBD1 (5 bases). V shed 5 bases and J shed 8 bases, with 12 bases lying between them. CDR1 LNHDA and CDR2 SQIVND come from the germline V gene (reference sequence). The CDR3 is made up of 12 amino acids. In DNA form, the CDR3 reads TGTGCCAGTAGTTGGGGCCCGGGGGGCTACACCTTC. Translating it yields CASSWGPGGYTF.

The chain recombines TRBV4-1 with TRBJ1-5, with D maybe TRBD1 (5 bases). Germline lookup yields CDR1 MGHRA and CDR2 YSYEKL. This CDR3 region has 15 residues. Trimming cost V 5 bases and J 0 bases, with 11 bases left between them. As DNA, the CDR3 is TGCGCCAGCAGCATGGGACGGAATAGCAATCAGCCCCAGCATTTT. This sequence encodes CASSMGRNSNQPQHF.

J is TRBJ1-2 and V is TRBV7-6, with 8 bases identical to TRBD1. The CDR3 consists of 15 residues. CDR1 is SGHVS and CDR2 is FNYEAQ in the germline V gene. V shed 4 bases, J shed 5 bases, and the junction held 9 bases outside the gene matches. CDR3 amino acids: CASSSSPTGVYGYTF. CDR3 DNA sequence: TGTGCCAGCAGCTCGTCGCCGACAGGGGTATATGGCTACACCTTC.

This rearrangement joins TRBV7-9 to TRBJ2-3; TRBD1 might be the D (5 bases). The CDR3 contains 15 residues. Germline CDR1 and CDR2: SEHNR and FQNEAQ (reference sequence). Trimming took 5 bases from V and 0 from J, leaving 12 bases between them. CDR3 nucleotides: TGTGCCAGCAGCCCAAAGGGGCGTAGCACAGATACGCAGTATTTT. This codes for CASSPKGRSTDTQYF.

Comment on this clone: The junction departs from the called germline gene at one end, perhaps through a read error. The rearrangement uses TRBV10-3 and TRBJ1-1; D remains ambiguous. CDR3 length: 12 residues. Germline assignment: CDR1 ENHRY and CDR2 SYGVKD. This chain's CDR3 is CAISELNTEAFF. CDR3 DNA sequence: TGTGCCATCAGCGAGTTGAACACTGAAGCTTTCTTT.

The chain carries TRBV5-1 and TRBJ1-3; TRBD1 might be the D (5 bases). This CDR3 spans 15 amino acids. Germline V gene lookup returns CDR1 SGHRS and CDR2 YFSETQ. Trimming stripped 5 bases from V and 0 bases from J, with 12 bases between. CDR3 protein: CASRPGTDSGNTIYF. The CDR3 DNA reads TGCGCCAGCAGGCCTGGGACCGACTCTGGAAACACCATATATTTT.

The chain couples TRBV29-1 to TRBJ2-1, with unresolved D. This CDR3 contains 12 residues. The V end lost 6 bases, the J end lost 9 bases, and 15 bases lay between the germline ends. CDR1 and CDR2 from the germline V gene are SQVTM and ANQGSEA. The CDR3 DNA sequence: TGCAGCGTCGCCCTCAGTGTTGGTGAGCAGTTCTTC. It translates to CSVALSVGEQFF.

The rearrangement links TRBV29-1 to TRBJ1-3, with a weak D call TRBD1 (5 bases). Germline V gene sequence: CDR1 SQVTM, CDR2 ANQGSEA. The CDR3 is 13 amino acids. V lost 5 bases to trimming and J lost 0 bases, with 8 bases between them. In DNA form, the CDR3 reads TGCAGCGTTAAACAGGTCTCTGGAAACACCATATATTTT. This sequence encodes CSVKQVSGNTIYF.

This chain uses TRBV30 with TRBJ1-5; D is uncertain. The CDR3 is 13 amino acids. V lost 5 bases and J 7 bases, leaving 15 bases between the germline ends. CDR1 GTSNPN and CDR2 SVGIG come from the germline V gene (reference sequence). This CDR3 reads CAWAKGVWQPQHF. The CDR3 nucleotides read TGTGCCTGGGCTAAGGGTGTGTGGCAGCCCCAGCATTTT.

The rearrangement links TRBV9 to TRBJ2-1, with TRBD1 as a possible D gene (5 bases). The germline V gene encodes CDR1 SGDLS and CDR2 YYNGEE. V was pared by 4 bases and J by 2 bases, with 10 bases between. This CDR3 comprises 14 residues. The CDR3 DNA reads as TGTGCCAGCAGCCCGACGACAGCCTACAATGAGCAGTTCTTC. It translates to CASSPTTAYNEQFF.

This rearrangement joins TRBV29-1 to TRBJ2-2, with 11 bases fitting TRBD1. The V segment lost 7 bases and the J segment 6 bases; nucleotides outside the gene matches: 10. This CDR3 is built from 15 residues. Per germline, CDR1 SQVTM and CDR2 ANQGSEA. CDR3 DNA sequence: TGCAGCGCCGGGGACAGGGGGGACTTGGCCGGGGAGCTGTTTTTT. It is translated as CSAGDRGDLAGELFF.